This TCR beta chain was sequenced for a study of T cells in Graves' hyperthyroidism and ophthalmopathy. V was pared by 3 bases and J by 7 bases, with 15 bases of the junction left unmatched. The CDR3 runs to 17 residues. Germline assignment: CDR1 MNHNS and CDR2 SASEGT. Across 18 months, stable Graves' hyperthyroidism was marked by no progression to ophthalmopathy. Investigators excluded patients with uncontrolled infection, other autoimmune disease, pregnancy or lactation. The CDR3 regions of TCR beta were amplified from RNA transcripts. First-round RT-PCR with HTBI primers amplified the TCR CDR3 region. TCRdb re-derived calls from the multiplex PCR reads in MiXCR, one entry per CDR3 protein. The repertoire includes around 300,000 distinct CDR3 sequences, around 13% of them detected once, and 20% to 25% sits in the top ten. Study outcomes and limitations: A 13 V-J signature model discriminated ophthalmopathy versus stable hyperthyroidism.

This clonotype was seen repeatedly, ten times or more. Its matching antigen is unknown. The chain joins TRBV6-1 to TRBJ1-5, with 7 positions matching TRBD1. The source material was blood. This TCR derives from a woman under 40 with Graves' hyperthyroidism. The CDR3 sequence: CASSEAARTGFGQPQHF. Here the CDR3 DNA reads TGTGCCAGCAGTGAGGCCGCCCGGACAGGCTTTGGACAGCCCCAGCATTTT.